These 18 T cell receptor beta chains were sequenced from one sample in a study of regulatory T cells in long-lasting Graves disease (dated by TCRdb to the early 2020s). The time point label, read with the paper, signifies: newly diagnosed GD, antithyroid drugs for less than 3 months. For both TCR sequencing and RNA sequencing, RNA was extracted from PBMCs in TRIzol. The library came from multiplex PCR. Reads for this sample came from an Illumina HiSeq 4000. To build TCR beta libraries, CDR3 regions were amplified by Arm-PCR using iRepertoire HTBI primers. TCRdb reprocessed the public reads (quality trimming at Q25 with fastp, clone calling with MiXCR) and kept in-frame beta chains. Each CDR3 protein appears once, grouped with its most common genes and DNA. The sample data list approximately 560,000 distinct CDR3 sequences, and about 16% of these were observed just once. The leading ten clones occupy approximately 12% of the sample.

The sample was also linked to a second study, of T cells in Graves' hyperthyroidism and ophthalmopathy.

The source material was peripheral blood mononuclear cells (PBMCs), sampled at new diagnosis, from a patient treated with antithyroid drugs. The receptors shown here come from a man between 18 and 35 years old with Graves disease. Donor details come from another sample of the same person, matched by shared clones.

As to this clonotype: This may be a read error: a much more frequent sequence differs by one nucleotide. CDR3 DNA sequence: TGTGCCAGCAGTTTTCGGCGTGGTAATGAAAAACTGTCTTTT. Its translation is CASSFRRGNEKLSF. This chain links TRBV12-3 or TRBV12-4 with TRBJ1-4; D is undetermined. CDR3 length: 14 residues.

This clonotype has a count of ten or more. The chain uses TRBV2 and TRBJ1-4, with D unclear. The CDR3 is made up of 13 amino acids. From germline, CDR1 is SNHLY and CDR2 FYNNEI. V was trimmed by 1 base and J by 8 bases, leaving 8 bases between them. CDR3 sequence (DNA): TGTGCCAGCAGTGAAGTGTTCAGGGAAAAACTGTTTTTT. Encoded protein: CASSEVFREKLFF. Full variable domain (missing parts from reference TRBV2 and TRBJ1-4): EPEVTQTPSHQVTQMGQEVILRCVPISNHLYFYWYRQILGQKVEFLVSFYNNEISEKSEIFDDQFSVERPDGSNFTLKIRSTKLEDSAMYFCASSEVFREKLFFGSGTQLSVL.

This chain joins TRBV11-2 and TRBJ1-2, with no clear D. Trimming removed 0 bases from V and 0 bases from J, with 14 bases in between. Germline values: CDR1 SGHAT, CDR2 FQNNGV. CDR3 size: 17 residues. The DNA of the CDR3 is TGTGCCAGCAGCTTAGATAATAGGGCGGATCCTAACTATGGCTACACCTTC. Encoded protein: CASSLDNRADPNYGYTF.

This clonotype was observed at least ten times. V and J are TRBV5-6 and TRBJ2-7; tentatively, D is TRBD2 (5 bases). Germline V lookup: CDR1 SGHDT, CDR2 YYEEEE. The CDR3 is 15 amino acids. V dropped 3 bases and J dropped 3 bases, with 16 bases sitting between them. The CDR3 nucleotides read TGTGCCAGCAGCTCCGGAGGAACCTTGGGCTACGAGCAGTACTTC. Protein product: CASSSGGTLGYEQYF.

The chain carries TRBV20-1 and TRBJ2-7; 7 bases line up with TRBD2. The CDR3 covers 14 residues. Germline V gives CDR1 DFQATT, CDR2 SNEGSKA (reference sequence). V shed 7 bases, J shed 2 bases, and the junction held 11 bases outside the gene matches. Here the CDR3 DNA reads TGCAGTGGGGCCGGTGCTAGCGGTACCTACGAGCAGTACTTC. Translated, it gives CSGAGASGTYEQYF.

The sample holds many counts of this clonotype. This chain uses TRBV12-3 or TRBV12-4 with TRBJ2-7; no reliable D call. V lost 6 bases, J lost 4 bases, and 7 bases lay in between. The CDR3 is made up of 11 amino acids. The CDR3 bases are TGTGCCAGCAGCTTTGGGTACGAGCAGTACTTC. This gives the protein CASSFGYEQYF.

The rearrangement uses TRBV29-1 and TRBJ1-2, with D hard to call. CDR1 is SQVTM and CDR2 is ANQGSEA in the germline V gene. This CDR3 has 13 amino acids. With 4 bases removed from V and 4 bases from J, the gap between germline ends came to 13 bases. The CDR3 is CSVVGVEAYGYTF. The CDR3 DNA sequence: TGCAGCGTTGTCGGCGTAGAAGCCTATGGCTACACCTTC.

This chain uses TRBV19 with TRBJ1-1; no reliable D call. This CDR3 spans 11 amino acids. Germline V lookup: CDR1 LNHDA, CDR2 SQIVND (reference sequence). Between the trimmed V and J ends, which lost 3 bases and 7 bases, there was a span of 6 bases. This CDR3 is CASSIRLEAFF. The DNA for the CDR3 is TGTGCCAGTAGTATTCGGCTTGAAGCTTTCTTT.

This clonotype was seen a few times. The gene calls are TRBV27 and TRBJ2-7; 7 nucleotides align to TRBD2. Germline CDR1 and CDR2: MNHEY and SMNVEV (reference sequence). This CDR3 spans 14 amino acids. The ends lost 4 bases at V and 5 bases at J; junction bases unmatched: 8. This CDR3 is CASSWGGSGDEQYF. CDR3 bases: TGTGCCAGCAGTTGGGGGGGGTCTGGGGACGAGCAGTACTTC.

The sample holds a few counts of this clonotype. The rearrangement uses TRBV28 and TRBJ2-5, with 8 positions matching TRBD1. The CDR3 consists of 14 residues. Losses at the gene ends were 4 bases for V and 5 bases for J; bases not matched to a gene: 6. CDR1 and CDR2 from the germline V gene are MDHEN and SYDVKM. The CDR3 protein is CASSSTGEGETQYF. As DNA, the CDR3 is TGTGCCAGCAGTTCGACAGGGGAAGGGGAGACCCAGTACTTC. Full variable domain (missing parts from reference TRBV28 and TRBJ2-5): DVKVTQSSRYLVKRTGEKVFLECVQDMDHENMFWYRQDPGLGLRLIYFSYDVKMKEKGDIPEGYSVSREKKERFSLILESASTNQTSMYLCASSSTGEGETQYFGPGTRLLVL.

The chain links TRBV30 to TRBJ1-5; TRBD1 might be the D (6 bases). Germline lookup yields CDR1 GTSNPN and CDR2 SVGIG (reference sequence). The ends were cut back, 0 bases at V and 2 bases at J, with 8 bases in the middle. The CDR3 runs 14 residues. The DNA for the CDR3 is TGTGCCTGGAGTGTACACAGGGGCAATCAGCCCCAGCATTTT. Its protein product is CAWSVHRGNQPQHF.

This chain connects TRBV5-6 to TRBJ2-7; 7 bases are a match to TRBD2. The ends lost 3 bases at V and 0 bases at J; junction bases unmatched: 9. CDR3 length: 16 residues. Germline-derived CDR1 and CDR2 are SGHDT and YYEEEE. This CDR3 reads CASSSPERGPSYEQYF. CDR3 sequence (DNA): TGTGCCAGCAGCTCCCCCGAGCGGGGTCCCTCCTACGAGCAGTACTTC.

This clonotype was recorded many times. The chain uses TRBV5-1 and TRBJ2-7; perhaps TRBD1 as D (5 bases). Between the trimmed V and J ends, which lost 4 bases and 1 base, there was a span of 9 bases. Germline V gene data show CDR1 as SGHRS and CDR2 as YFSETQ. The CDR3 contains 13 residues. CDR3 sequence reads: CASSPRTSYEQYF. CDR3 sequence (DNA): TGCGCCAGCAGCCCTAGGACATCCTACGAGCAGTACTTC.

This clonotype was observed many times. The chain has TRBV11-2 and TRBJ1-2; TRBD1 agrees at 8 bases. The ends lost 1 base at V and 0 bases at J; junction bases unmatched: 4. This CDR3 comprises 16 residues. Germline CDR1 is SGHAT and CDR2 is FQNNGV. Here the CDR3 DNA reads TGTGCCAGCAGCTTAGGGAACAGGGGGTCTAACTATGGCTACACCTTC. It codes for CASSLGNRGSNYGYTF. The whole variable domain, filled in from reference TRBV11-2 and TRBJ1-2, reads EAGVAQSPRYKIIEKRQSVAFWCNPISGHATLYWYQQILGQGPKLLIQFQNNGVVDDSQLPKDRFSAERLKGVDSTLKIQPAKLEDSAVYLCASSLGNRGSNYGYTFGSGTRLTVV.

In this sample, this clonotype turned up many times. J is TRBJ2-1 and V is TRBV12-3 or TRBV12-4; TRBD2 matches 13 bases. The CDR3 length is 15 residues. Trimming at V came to 3 bases and at J to 9 bases, leaving 5 bases not matched to a gene. This CDR3 is CASSLGLAGWGEQFF. The CDR3 coding sequence is TGTGCCAGCAGTTTGGGACTAGCGGGATGGGGTGAGCAGTTCTTC.

The chain is built from TRBV20-1 and TRBJ1-5, with 7 bases identical to TRBD1. Germline V gene lookup returns CDR1 DFQATT and CDR2 SNEGSKA (reference sequence). The trim removed 5 bases at V and 0 bases at J, leaving 4 bases unmatched. The CDR3 sequence is 14 residues long. Here the CDR3 reads CSALTGYSNQPQHF. The CDR3, as DNA: TGCAGTGCTTTGACAGGGTATAGCAATCAGCCCCAGCATTTT.

DNA for the CDR3: TGTGCCAGCAGCTTAGCCACTCAGACACCTACCTACGAGCAGTACTTC. Its protein is CASSLATQTPTYEQYF. The chain couples TRBV7-9 to TRBJ2-7; D not certain. From germline, CDR1 is SEHNR and CDR2 FQNEAQ (reference sequence). The CDR3 extends over 16 amino acids. V lost 0 bases and J lost 2, with 14 bases in between.

The sample holds many counts of this clonotype. V usage is TRBV27 and J usage is TRBJ1-2, with 7 positions matching TRBD1. The CDR3 is 13 residues long. CDR1 is MNHEY and CDR2 is SMNVEV in the germline V gene (reference sequence). The V and J ends lost 6 bases and 4 bases, in that order; junction bases with no gene match: 5. The CDR3 sequence: CASSLRQGYGYTF. The CDR3 DNA sequence: TGTGCCAGCAGCTTACGACAGGGCTATGGCTACACCTTC.